Shown below are 26 T cell receptor beta chains from a single sample sequenced in a study of T cell responses to AZD1222 COVID-19 vaccine. Clones were read by immunoSEQ multiplex PCR, and TCRdb kept only the in-frame ones, dropping some. The table has 150,000 or so clones, around nine tenths seen once. The input for sequencing was peripheral blood, taken after recovery from COVID-19. The receptors here all came from an adult who had recovered from COVID-19.

The chain combines TRBV19 with TRBJ1-6; D remains ambiguous. CDR3 length: 17 residues. Germline V gene lookup returns CDR1 LNHDA and CDR2 SQIVND (reference sequence). V was clipped by 4 bases and J by 6 bases, with 19 bases between them. The CDR3: CASSNPGGDITNSPLHF. CDR3 nucleotides: TGTGCCAGTAGTAACCCCGGCGGAGATATCACTAATTCACCCCTCCACTTT.

The genes are TRBV28 and TRBJ1-4; maybe TRBD1 (5 bases). V lost 4 bases to trimming and J lost 6 bases, with 21 bases between them. From germline, CDR1 is MDHEN and CDR2 SYDVKM. The CDR3 is made up of 17 amino acids. The CDR3 region is CASSSPSSGPGDEKLFF. CDR3 DNA sequence: TGTGCCAGCAGTTCACCCTCCTCAGGGCCGGGGGATGAAAAACTGTTTTTT. Looking up the rest from reference TRBV28 and TRBJ1-4 gives the full variable domain: DVKVTQSSRYLVKRTGEKVFLECVQDMDHENMFWYRQDPGLGLRLIYFSYDVKMKEKGDIPEGYSVSREKKERFSLILESASTNQTSMYLCASSSPSSGPGDEKLFFGSGTQLSVL.

This clone appeared a few times. V usage is TRBV7-2 and J usage is TRBJ1-5; D is undetermined. Germline V gene data show CDR1 as SGHTA and CDR2 as FQGNSA. The CDR3 extends over 15 amino acids. V gave up 5 bases and J gave up 0 bases, with 11 bases separating them. The CDR3 DNA is TGTGCCAGCAGCATCGTCACGGATAGCAATCAGCCCCAGCATTTT. This gives the protein CASSIVTDSNQPQHF.

The V and J genes are TRBV2 and TRBJ1-5, with unresolved D. CDR1 and CDR2 (germline): SNHLY, FYNNEI. The CDR3 consists of 14 residues. The V end lost 1 base, the J end lost 5 bases, and 9 bases lay between the germline ends. The CDR3 DNA reads TGTGCCAGCAGTGAAGGGGCGGGAGATCAGCCCCAGCATTTT. Its translation is CASSEGAGDQPQHF.

The chain carries TRBV5-1 and TRBJ1-4, with D perhaps matching TRBD1 (6 bases). Germline V gene data show CDR1 as SGHRS and CDR2 as YFSETQ. V lost 0 bases and J lost 6, with 12 bases in between. The CDR3 spans 15 residues. CDR3 nucleotide sequence: TGCGCCAGCAGCTTGGTAGCGGGGGGCGATGAAAAACTGTTTTTT. Encoded protein: CASSLVAGGDEKLFF.

The chain employs TRBV19 and TRBJ2-1; D ambiguous. CDR3 length equals 13 residues. Germline CDR1 LNHDA, CDR2 SQIVND (reference sequence). V dropped 1 base and J dropped 7 bases, with 8 bases sitting between them. The CDR3 coding sequence is TGTGCCAGTAGTATAGGTAGGAGTAATGAGCAGTTCTTC. Translating it yields CASSIGRSNEQFF.

The chain links TRBV10-3 to TRBJ1-3, with a tentative D call TRBD1 (6 bases). V shed 4 bases and J shed 2 bases, with 9 bases lying between them. CDR1 ENHRY and CDR2 SYGVKD come from the germline V gene. This CDR3 is 14 amino acids long. For the CDR3, the DNA is TGTGCCATCAGTGTTGGGACACCTGGAAACACCATATATTTT. The encoded protein is CAISVGTPGNTIYF.

This chain joins TRBV5-1 and TRBJ1-1, with TRBD1 identical over 7 bases. The germline V gene encodes CDR1 SGHRS and CDR2 YFSETQ. After removal of 4 bases from V and 8 bases from J, the junction contained 8 bases not matched to a gene. This CDR3 is built from 13 residues. The CDR3 loop is CASSLGTEQEAFF. DNA for the CDR3: TGCGCCAGCAGCCTAGGGACAGAACAAGAAGCTTTCTTT.

V gene TRBV15 combines with J gene TRBJ2-2; no clear D gene. This CDR3 contains 17 residues. Trimming removed 0 bases at V and 3 bases at J, with 14 bases between. Germline V lookup: CDR1 LNHNV, CDR2 YYDKDF (reference sequence). The chain's CDR3 is CATSRDELGLDTGELFF. For the CDR3, the DNA is TGTGCCACCAGCAGAGATGAGTTGGGTTTAGACACCGGGGAGCTGTTTTTT.

The rearrangement links TRBV7-6 to TRBJ1-3; D remains unclear. V was cut by 1 base and J by 0 bases, with 7 bases left in between. In germline, CDR1 is SGHVS, CDR2 FNYEAQ. The CDR3 covers 15 residues. For the CDR3, the DNA is TGTGCCAGCAGCTTAGTTGCTCGCTCTGGAAACACCATATATTTT. Translating gives CASSLVARSGNTIYF.

The chain carries TRBV5-4 and TRBJ1-1; 10 nucleotides line up with TRBD1. Trimming at V came to 4 bases and at J to 7 bases, leaving 7 bases not matched to a gene. The CDR3 covers 14 residues. The germline V gene has CDR1 SGHNT and CDR2 YYREEE (reference sequence). The CDR3 DNA reads TGTGCCAGCAGCCCGGGACAGGGGTTCAGTGAAGCTTTCTTT. Translating gives CASSPGQGFSEAFF.

This chain joins TRBV6-5 and TRBJ1-6; D remains unclear. The CDR3 contains 13 residues. In germline, CDR1 is MNHEY, CDR2 SVGAGI. V lost 7 bases and J lost 6, with 10 bases in between. Here the CDR3 reads CASKIGSNSPLHF. The CDR3 DNA reads as TGTGCCAGCAAAATCGGTAGTAATTCACCCCTCCACTTT.

This rearrangement joins TRBV6-5 to TRBJ2-5; TRBD1 matches 9 bases. Looked up from germline, CDR1 is MNHEY and CDR2 is SVGAGI. V shed 5 bases, J shed 5 bases, and the junction held 6 bases outside the gene matches. CDR3 length: 14 residues. CDR3 bases: TGTGCCAGCAGTAGGGACAGGGACGGGGAGACCCAGTACTTC. Amino acids: CASSRDRDGETQYF.

This clone came up once. J is TRBJ2-3 and V is TRBV3-1 (or the pseudogene TRBV3-2), with D hard to call. Germline loops: CDR1 LGHDT, CDR2 YNNKEL (reference sequence). The CDR3 is 15 amino acids. Trimming stripped 3 bases from V and 2 bases from J, with 12 bases between. CDR3 sequence (DNA): TGTGCCAGCAGCCACCAGGCCCTGTCCACAGATACGCAGTATTTT. Translating gives CASSHQALSTDTQYF.

The V and J genes are TRBV12-5 and TRBJ1-5, with D possibly TRBD1 on 6 matching bases. V dropped 9 bases and J dropped 2 bases, with 17 bases sitting between them. The CDR3 totals 15 residues. Germline CDR1 is LGHNT and CDR2 is FRNRAP. The CDR3 protein is CARAKGGLGNQPQHF. The CDR3 DNA reads TGTGCTAGGGCCAAGGGGGGGCTAGGCAATCAGCCCCAGCATTTT.

V gene TRBV5-6 combines with J gene TRBJ2-2; D not resolved. The ends were cut back, 7 bases at V and 5 bases at J, with 21 bases in the middle. Germline CDR1 is SGHDT and CDR2 is YYEEEE. This CDR3 has 16 residues. This chain's CDR3 is CASGMVAGWTTGELFF. In nucleotides, the CDR3 is TGTGCCAGCGGGATGGTGGCTGGATGGACGACCGGGGAGCTGTTTTTT. Drawing the rest from reference TRBV5-6 and TRBJ2-2, the complete variable domain is DAGVTQSPTHLIKTRGQQVTLRCSPKSGHDTVSWYQQALGQGPQFIFQYYEEEERQRGNFPDRFSGHQFPNYSSELNVNALLLGDSALYLCASGMVAGWTTGELFFGEGSRLTVL.

The gene calls are TRBV28 and TRBJ2-5; TRBD1 might be the D (6 bases). Germline V gene data show CDR1 as MDHEN and CDR2 as SYDVKM. The CDR3 sequence is 16 residues long. Trimming pared 2 bases from V and 4 bases from J, leaving 17 bases between. Written as DNA, the CDR3 is TGTGCCAGCAGTTTAGGATTTGGGGGCGCGGGAGAGACCCAGTACTTC. Amino acid sequence: CASSLGFGGAGETQYF.

V and J are TRBV27 and TRBJ1-1; possible D gene TRBD1, 6 bases. Germline CDR1 and CDR2: MNHEY and SMNVEV (reference sequence). Deletions cut 8 bases from V and 10 bases from J, with 20 bases between. This CDR3 is 13 amino acids long. The CDR3 DNA sequence: TGTGCCAGCTCGACGACCTGGGGCAGGGGAGCTTTCTTT. Translating gives CASSTTWGRGAFF.

The gene calls are TRBV5-6 and TRBJ1-5; D is ambiguous. Trimming shortened V by 4 bases and J by 2 bases, and 13 bases separated the two germline ends. Germline V gene data show CDR1 as SGHDT and CDR2 as YYEEEE. The CDR3 runs to 15 residues. The CDR3 loop is CASSLLTRGNQPQHF. In DNA, the CDR3 is TGTGCCAGCAGCCTCCTGACTCGAGGCAATCAGCCCCAGCATTTT.

The chain carries TRBV7-3 and TRBJ2-3; D might be TRBD1 or TRBD2, each matching 7 bases. With 5 bases removed from V and 2 bases from J, the gap between germline ends came to 17 bases. This CDR3 has 16 residues. The germline gives CDR1 SGHTA, CDR2 FQGTGA. CDR3 in DNA: TGTGCCAGCAGCCCACTCCAGGGGGGGTTCACAGATACGCAGTATTTT. Translating gives CASSPLQGGFTDTQYF.

This clone came up a few times. The CDR3 here is CASRTAATNEKLFF. The CDR3 DNA is TGTGCCAGCAGGACAGCTGCAACTAATGAAAAACTGTTTTTT. The rearrangement uses TRBV3-1 (or the pseudogene TRBV3-2) and TRBJ1-4; D is possibly TRBD1 (5 bases). V was shortened by 6 bases and J by 0 bases, with 8 bases between the two germline ends. The germline CDR1 and CDR2 sequences are LGHDT and YNNKEL (reference sequence). The CDR3 has 14 residues.

The V call is TRBV15, the J call TRBJ2-7, with 9 bases identical to TRBD1. The V gene's germline CDR1 is LNHNV and CDR2 YYDKDF (reference sequence). Trimming removed 0 bases from V and 4 bases from J; junction bases left unmatched: 7. The CDR3 has 16 amino acids. The CDR3, as DNA: TGTGCCACCAGCAGAGATCGTGGGACAGGGTCATACGAGCAGTACTTC. Protein product: CATSRDRGTGSYEQYF. Drawing the rest from reference TRBV15 and TRBJ2-7, the complete variable domain is DAMVIQNPRYQVTQFGKPVTLSCSQTLNHNVMYWYQQKSSQAPKLLFHYYDKDFNNEADTPDNFQSRRPNTSFCFLDIRSPGLGDTAMYLCATSRDRGTGSYEQYFGPGTRLTVT.

The CDR3 DNA sequence: TGTGCCACCAGTGATAAGGGTAGAGCAACTAATGAAAAACTGTTTTTT. This translates into CATSDKGRATNEKLFF. The rearrangement uses TRBV24-1 and TRBJ1-4; D remains unclear. Deletions cut 3 bases from V and 0 bases from J, with 10 bases between. There are 16 residues in the CDR3. Germline lookup yields CDR1 KGHDR and CDR2 SFDVKD.

V is TRBV25-1 and J is TRBJ1-2; D is unresolved. Germline V gene lookup returns CDR1 MGHDK and CDR2 SYGVNS. The CDR3 contains 14 residues. Trimming took 1 base from V and 4 from J, leaving 10 bases between them. This CDR3 is CASSESGRLYGYTF. The CDR3 region has the DNA TGTGCCAGCAGTGAATCGGGCAGACTCTATGGCTACACCTTC.

The V call is TRBV29-1, the J call TRBJ1-2; D uncertain. V was cut by 5 bases and J by 6 bases, with 10 bases left in between. CDR1 and CDR2 from the germline V gene are SQVTM and ANQGSEA. This CDR3 has 11 residues. The CDR3 bases are TGCAGCGTTACGCAGGCGAATGGCTACACCTTC. Translated, it gives CSVTQANGYTF.

About this clone itself: The junction does not match germline at one end; this may be a read error. This chain joins TRBV3-1 (or the pseudogene TRBV3-2) and TRBJ1-2; tentatively, D is TRBD1 (6 bases). CDR1 and CDR2 (germline): LGHDT, YNNKEL (reference sequence). The CDR3 loop spans 15 amino acids. The CDR3 is CASTQQQGWSYGYTF. The CDR3 nucleotides are TGTGCCAGCACCCAACAACAGGGCTGGAGCTATGGCTACACCTTC.